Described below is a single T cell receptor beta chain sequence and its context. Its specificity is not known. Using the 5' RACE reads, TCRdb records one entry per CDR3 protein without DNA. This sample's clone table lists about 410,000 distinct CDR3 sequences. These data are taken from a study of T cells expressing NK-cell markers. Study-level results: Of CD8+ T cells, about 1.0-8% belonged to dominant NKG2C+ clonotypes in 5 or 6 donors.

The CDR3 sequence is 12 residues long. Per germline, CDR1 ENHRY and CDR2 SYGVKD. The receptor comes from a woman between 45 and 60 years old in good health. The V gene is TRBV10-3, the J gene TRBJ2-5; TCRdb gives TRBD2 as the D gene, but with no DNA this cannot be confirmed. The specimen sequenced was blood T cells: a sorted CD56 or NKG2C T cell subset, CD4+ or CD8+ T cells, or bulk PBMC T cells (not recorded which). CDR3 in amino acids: CATGTNQETQYF.